Each of the 5 T cell receptor beta chains below was sequenced from the same sample in a study of blood T cell repertoires in COVID-19. Only in-frame clones appear in the TCRdb table, and some are missing; sequencing was by immunoSEQ multiplex PCR. The repertoire holds about 76,000 clones, with about nine tenths as singletons. The specimen sequenced was peripheral blood. The source of these receptors is a man in his fifties with acute or convalescent COVID-19.

V is TRBV30 and J is TRBJ1-4; D perhaps matches TRBD1 (5 bases). With 0 bases removed from V and 8 bases from J, the gap between germline ends came to 13 bases. Germline CDR1 is GTSNPN and CDR2 is SVGIG (reference sequence). CDR3 length: 14 residues. The CDR3 here is CAWSVKGAWEKLFF. The CDR3 DNA follows: TGTGCCTGGAGTGTAAAAGGGGCCTGGGAAAAACTGTTTTTT.

This clone turned up a few times. The V and J genes are TRBV6-1 and TRBJ1-1; unclear D gene. This CDR3 spans 15 amino acids. Germline V gene lookup returns CDR1 MNHNS and CDR2 SASEGT. The germline V and J ends were trimmed by 1 base and 4 bases, with 13 bases remaining between them. CDR3 sequence (DNA): TGTGCCAGCAGTGAAGATCCCGGGTCGGGCACTGAAGCTTTCTTT. This translates into CASSEDPGSGTEAFF.

The V call is TRBV13, the J call TRBJ1-6; 8 bases agree with TRBD1. The CDR3 runs 14 residues. Germline V gene data show CDR1 as PRHDT and CDR2 as FYEKMQ (reference sequence). After removal of 5 bases from V and 11 bases from J, the junction contained 8 bases not matched to a gene. The CDR3 DNA is TGTGCCAGCAGCCTAGACAGGGGTCGGACACCCCTCCACTTT. Translating gives CASSLDRGRTPLHF. Full variable domain (missing parts from reference TRBV13 and TRBJ1-6): AAGVIQSPRHLIKEKRETATLKCYPIPRHDTVYWYQQGPGQDPQFLISFYEKMQSDKGSIPDRFSAQQFSDYHSELNMSSLELGDSALYFCASSLDRGRTPLHFGNGTRLTVT.

This chain links TRBV28 with TRBJ2-2, with 7 positions matching TRBD2. The V segment lost 2 bases and the J segment 6 bases; nucleotides outside the gene matches: 3. The CDR3 spans 14 residues. Per the germline V gene, CDR1 is MDHEN and CDR2 is SYDVKM. The CDR3 region is CASSLRTRAGELFF. The CDR3 coding sequence is TGTGCCAGCAGTTTAAGGACTAGGGCCGGGGAGCTGTTTTTT.

The chain recombines TRBV5-5 with TRBJ1-5; no clear D gene. Between the trimmed V and J ends, which lost 0 bases and 2 bases, there was a span of 6 bases. CDR1 and CDR2 from the germline V gene are SGHKS and YYEKEE (reference sequence). This CDR3 contains 14 residues. The CDR3 DNA sequence: TGTGCCAGCAGCTTGGGTACAGGCAATCAGCCCCAGCATTTT. Its protein is CASSLGTGNQPQHF. The full variable domain, its missing parts supplied by reference TRBV5-5 and TRBJ1-5, is DAGVTQSPTHLIKTRGQQVTLRCSPISGHKSVSWYQQVLGQGPQFIFQYYEKEERGRGNFPDRFSARQFPNYSSELNVNALLLGDSALYLCASSLGTGNQPQHFGDGTRLSIL.